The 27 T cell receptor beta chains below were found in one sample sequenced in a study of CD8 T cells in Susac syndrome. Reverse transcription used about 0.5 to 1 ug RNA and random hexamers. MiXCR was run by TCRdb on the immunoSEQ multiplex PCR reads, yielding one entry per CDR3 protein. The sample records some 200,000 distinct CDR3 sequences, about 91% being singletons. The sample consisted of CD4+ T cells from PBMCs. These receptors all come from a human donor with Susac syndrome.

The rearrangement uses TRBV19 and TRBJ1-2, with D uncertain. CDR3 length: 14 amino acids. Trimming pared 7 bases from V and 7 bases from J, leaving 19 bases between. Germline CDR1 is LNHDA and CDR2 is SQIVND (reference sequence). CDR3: CASISRVAESGYTF. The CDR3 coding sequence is TGTGCCAGTATCTCGCGGGTGGCAGAAAGTGGCTACACCTTC.

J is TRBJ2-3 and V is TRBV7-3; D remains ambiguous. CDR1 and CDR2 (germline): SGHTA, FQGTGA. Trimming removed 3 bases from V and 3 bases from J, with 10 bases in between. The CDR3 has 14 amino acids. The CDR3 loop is CASSFSVGTDTQYF. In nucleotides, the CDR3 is TGTGCCAGCAGCTTCTCAGTGGGGACAGATACGCAGTATTTT. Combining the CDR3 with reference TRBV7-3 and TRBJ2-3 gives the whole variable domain GAGVSQTPSNKVTEKGKYVELRCDPISGHTALYWYRQSLGQGPEFLIYFQGTGAADDSGLPNDRFFAVRPEGSVSTLKIQRTERGDSAVYLCASSFSVGTDTQYFGPGTRLTVL.

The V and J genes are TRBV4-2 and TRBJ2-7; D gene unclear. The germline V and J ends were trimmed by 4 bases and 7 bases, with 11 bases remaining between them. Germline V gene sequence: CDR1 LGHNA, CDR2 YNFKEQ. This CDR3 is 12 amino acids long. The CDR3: CASSRTTQEQYF. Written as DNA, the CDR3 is TGTGCCAGCAGCCGGACCACCCAGGAGCAGTACTTC.

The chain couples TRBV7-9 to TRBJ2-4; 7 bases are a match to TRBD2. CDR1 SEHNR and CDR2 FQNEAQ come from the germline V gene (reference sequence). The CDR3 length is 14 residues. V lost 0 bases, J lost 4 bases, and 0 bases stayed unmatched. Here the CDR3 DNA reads TGTGCCAGCAGCTTAGCGGGGGGGAAAAACATTCAGTACTTC. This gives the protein CASSLAGGKNIQYF. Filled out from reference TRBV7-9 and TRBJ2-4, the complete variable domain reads DTGVSQNPRHKITKRGQNVTFRCDPISEHNRLYWYRQTLGQGPEFLTYFQNEAQLEKSRLLSDRFSAERPKGSFSTLEIQRTEQGDSAMYLCASSLAGGKNIQYFGAGTRLSVL.

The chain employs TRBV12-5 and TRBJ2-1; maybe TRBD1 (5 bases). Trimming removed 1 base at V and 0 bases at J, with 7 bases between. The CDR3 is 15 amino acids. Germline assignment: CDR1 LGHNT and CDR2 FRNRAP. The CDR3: CASGLGQPSYNEQFF. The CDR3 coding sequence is TGTGCTAGTGGTTTGGGACAGCCCTCCTACAATGAGCAGTTCTTC.

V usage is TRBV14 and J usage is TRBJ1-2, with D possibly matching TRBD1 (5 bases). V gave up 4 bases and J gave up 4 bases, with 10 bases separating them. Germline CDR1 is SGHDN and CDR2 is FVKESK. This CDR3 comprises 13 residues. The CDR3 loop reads CASSPGMSYGYTF. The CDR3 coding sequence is TGTGCCAGCAGCCCAGGGATGAGCTATGGCTACACCTTC.

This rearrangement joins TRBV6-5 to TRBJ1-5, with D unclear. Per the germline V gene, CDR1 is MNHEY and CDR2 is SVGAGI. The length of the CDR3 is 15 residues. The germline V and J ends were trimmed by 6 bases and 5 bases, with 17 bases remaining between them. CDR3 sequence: CASSPTGRADQPQHF. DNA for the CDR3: TGTGCCAGCAGCCCTACCGGGAGGGCTGATCAGCCCCAGCATTTT.

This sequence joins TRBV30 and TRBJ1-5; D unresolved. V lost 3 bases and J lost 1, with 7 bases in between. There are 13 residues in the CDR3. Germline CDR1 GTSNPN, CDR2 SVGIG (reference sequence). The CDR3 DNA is TGTGCCTGGAGCTTTGACAGCAATCAGCCCCAGCATTTT. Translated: CAWSFDSNQPQHF. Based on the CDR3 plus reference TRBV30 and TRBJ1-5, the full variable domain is SQTIHQWPATLVQPVGSPLSLECTVEGTSNPNLYWYRQAAGRGLQLLFYSVGIGQISSEVPQNLSASRPQDRQFILSSKKLLLSDSGFYLCAWSFDSNQPQHFGDGTRLSIL.

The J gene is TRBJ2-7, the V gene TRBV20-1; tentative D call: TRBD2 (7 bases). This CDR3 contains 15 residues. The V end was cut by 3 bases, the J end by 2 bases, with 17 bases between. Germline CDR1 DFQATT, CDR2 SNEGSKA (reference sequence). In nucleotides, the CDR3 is TGCAGTGCTAGGTCTTTCGGCGGGGGCACCTACGAGCAGTACTTC. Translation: CSARSFGGGTYEQYF.

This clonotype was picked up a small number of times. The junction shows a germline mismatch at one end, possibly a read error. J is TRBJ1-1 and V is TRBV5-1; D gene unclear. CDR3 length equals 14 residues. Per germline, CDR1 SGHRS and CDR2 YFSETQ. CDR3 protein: CASSLASVNTEAFF. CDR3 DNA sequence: TGTGCCAGCAGCTTAGCTTCGGTGAACACTGAAGCTTTCTTT.

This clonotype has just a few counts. Written as DNA, the CDR3 is TGTGCCAGCAGCTTAGACAGGGGATGGACTGAAGCTTTCTTT. This encodes CASSLDRGWTEAFF. The genes are TRBV7-9 and TRBJ1-1, with TRBD1 identical over 7 bases. The V gene end was trimmed by 1 base and the J gene end by 5 bases; junction bases not matched to a gene: 4. CDR3 size: 14 residues. Germline CDR1 SEHNR, CDR2 FQNEAQ (reference sequence). Drawing the rest from reference TRBV7-9 and TRBJ1-1, the complete variable domain is DTGVSQNPRHKITKRGQNVTFRCDPISEHNRLYWYRQTLGQGPEFLTYFQNEAQLEKSRLLSDRFSAERPKGSFSTLEIQRTEQGDSAMYLCASSLDRGWTEAFFGQGTRLTVV.

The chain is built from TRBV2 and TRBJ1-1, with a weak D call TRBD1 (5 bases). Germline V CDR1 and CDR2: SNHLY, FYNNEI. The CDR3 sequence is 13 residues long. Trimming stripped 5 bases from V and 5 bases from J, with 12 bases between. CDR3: CASSPLGGTEAFF. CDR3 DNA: TGTGCCAGCAGTCCCCTGGGGGGTACTGAAGCTTTCTTT.

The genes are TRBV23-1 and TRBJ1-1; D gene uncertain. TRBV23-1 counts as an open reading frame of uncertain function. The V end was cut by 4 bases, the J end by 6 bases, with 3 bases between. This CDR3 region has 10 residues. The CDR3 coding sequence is TGCGCCAGCAGTCTTCCTGAAGCTTTCTTT. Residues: CASSLPEAFF.

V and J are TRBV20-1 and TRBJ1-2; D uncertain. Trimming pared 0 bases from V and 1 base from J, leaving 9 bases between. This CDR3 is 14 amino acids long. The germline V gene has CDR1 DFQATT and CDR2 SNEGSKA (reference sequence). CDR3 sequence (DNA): TGCAGTGCTAGAGATTTCGAGGATAACTATGGCTACACCTTC. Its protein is CSARDFEDNYGYTF.

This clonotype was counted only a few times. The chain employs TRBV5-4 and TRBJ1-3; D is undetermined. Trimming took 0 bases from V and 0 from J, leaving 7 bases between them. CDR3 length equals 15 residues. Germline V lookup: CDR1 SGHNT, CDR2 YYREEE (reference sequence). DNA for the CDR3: TGTGCCAGCAGCTTGGCGGGGTCCTCTGGAAACACCATATATTTT. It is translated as CASSLAGSSGNTIYF. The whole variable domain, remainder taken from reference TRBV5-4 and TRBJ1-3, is ETGVTQSPTHLIKTRGQQVTLRCSSQSGHNTVSWYQQALGQGPQFIFQYYREEENGRGNFPPRFSGLQFPNYSSELNVNALELDDSALYLCASSLAGSSGNTIYFGEGSWLTVV.

This CDR3 is CASSLPLYGDTDTQYF. Written as DNA, the CDR3 is TGCGCCAGCAGCCTCCCCCTTTACGGGGACACAGATACGCAGTATTTT. The V call is TRBV5-1, the J call TRBJ2-3; possible D gene TRBD2, 5 bases. V lost 4 bases and J 2 bases, leaving 17 bases between the germline ends. The germline gives CDR1 SGHRS, CDR2 YFSETQ. The CDR3 is 16 amino acids.

DNA of the CDR3: TGTGCCAGCAGTTATAACAGGGGGGGTCAGCCCCAGCATTTT. Its translation: CASSYNRGGQPQHF. This rearrangement joins TRBV6-5 to TRBJ1-5; 8 nucleotides match TRBD1. This CDR3 has 14 residues. Per the germline V gene, CDR1 is MNHEY and CDR2 is SVGAGI. V gave up 3 bases and J gave up 6 bases; unmatched junction bases: 4.

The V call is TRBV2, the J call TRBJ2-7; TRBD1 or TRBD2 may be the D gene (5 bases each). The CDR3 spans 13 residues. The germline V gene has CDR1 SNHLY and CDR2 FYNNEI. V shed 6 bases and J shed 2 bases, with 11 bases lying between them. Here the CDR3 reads CASRGDGTYEQYF. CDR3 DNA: TGTGCCAGCAGGGGGGACGGTACCTACGAGCAGTACTTC.

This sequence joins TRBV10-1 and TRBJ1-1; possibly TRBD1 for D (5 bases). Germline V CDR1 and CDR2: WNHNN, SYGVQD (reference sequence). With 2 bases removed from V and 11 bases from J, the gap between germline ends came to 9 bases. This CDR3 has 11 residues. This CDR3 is CASSEGGVAFF. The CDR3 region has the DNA TGCGCCAGCAGTGAGGGAGGGGTCGCTTTCTTT.

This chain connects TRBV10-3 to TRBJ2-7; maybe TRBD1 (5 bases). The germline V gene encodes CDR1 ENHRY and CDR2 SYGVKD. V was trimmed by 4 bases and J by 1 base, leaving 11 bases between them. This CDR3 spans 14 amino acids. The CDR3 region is CAISGLTGSYEQYF. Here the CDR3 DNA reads TGTGCCATCAGTGGTCTAACAGGTTCCTACGAGCAGTACTTC.

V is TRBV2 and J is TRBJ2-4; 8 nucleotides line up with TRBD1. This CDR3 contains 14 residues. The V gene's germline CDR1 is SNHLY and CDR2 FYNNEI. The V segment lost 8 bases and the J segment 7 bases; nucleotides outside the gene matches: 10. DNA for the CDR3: TGTGCCAGCGAGAGCCAGACAGGGGTGAACATTCAGTACTTC. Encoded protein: CASESQTGVNIQYF.

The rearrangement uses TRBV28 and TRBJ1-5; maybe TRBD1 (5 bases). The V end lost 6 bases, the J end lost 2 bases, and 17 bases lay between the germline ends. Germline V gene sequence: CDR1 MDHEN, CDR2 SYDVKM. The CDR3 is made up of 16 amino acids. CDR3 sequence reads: CASSFGDGHRNQPQHF. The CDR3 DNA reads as TGTGCCAGCAGCTTTGGTGACGGACATCGCAATCAGCCCCAGCATTTT.

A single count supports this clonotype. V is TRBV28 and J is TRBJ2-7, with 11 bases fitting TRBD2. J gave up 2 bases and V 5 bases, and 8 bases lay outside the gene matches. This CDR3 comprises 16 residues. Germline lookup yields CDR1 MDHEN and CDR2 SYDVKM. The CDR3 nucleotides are TGTGCCAGCAGTCGACTAGCGGGAATAATGACCTACGAGCAGTACTTC. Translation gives CASSRLAGIMTYEQYF.

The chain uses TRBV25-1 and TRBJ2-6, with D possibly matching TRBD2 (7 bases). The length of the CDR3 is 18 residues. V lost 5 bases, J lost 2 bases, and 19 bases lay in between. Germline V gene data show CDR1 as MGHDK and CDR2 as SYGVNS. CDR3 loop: CASSPALGGQTGANVLTF. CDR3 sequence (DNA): TGTGCCAGCAGTCCCGCCCTCGGGGGGCAAACTGGGGCCAACGTCCTGACTTTC.

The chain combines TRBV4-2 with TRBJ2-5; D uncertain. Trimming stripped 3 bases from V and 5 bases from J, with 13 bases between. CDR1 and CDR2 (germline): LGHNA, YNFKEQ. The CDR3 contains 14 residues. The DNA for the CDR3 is TGTGCCAGCAGCCAGGACGGATTTCAGGAGACCCAGTACTTC. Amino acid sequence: CASSQDGFQETQYF.

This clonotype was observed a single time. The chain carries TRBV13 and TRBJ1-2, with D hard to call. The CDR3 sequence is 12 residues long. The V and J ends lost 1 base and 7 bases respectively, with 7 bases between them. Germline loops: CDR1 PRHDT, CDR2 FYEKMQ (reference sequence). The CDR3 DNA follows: TGTGCCAGCAGCTTAGTGGACTCTGGCTACACCTTC. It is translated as CASSLVDSGYTF.

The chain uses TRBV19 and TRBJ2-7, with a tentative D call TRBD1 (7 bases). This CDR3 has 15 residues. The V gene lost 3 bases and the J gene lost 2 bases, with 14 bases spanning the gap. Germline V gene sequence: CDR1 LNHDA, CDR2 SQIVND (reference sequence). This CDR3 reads CASSIGGQRAYEQYF. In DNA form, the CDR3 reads TGTGCCAGTAGTATCGGGGGACAGAGAGCCTACGAGCAGTACTTC.